The clone carrying this T cell receptor (beta chain) was detected only once. The germline V and J ends were trimmed by 2 bases and 0 bases, with 10 bases remaining between them. This CDR3 contains 15 residues. Germline V gives CDR1 SGHRS, CDR2 YFSETQ. These data come from a study of cytomegalovirus exposure and HLA in healthy donors. Both 60 Vbeta primers and 13 Jbeta primers went into the PCR. The assay was immunoSEQ multiplex PCR, and TCRdb's table has in-frame clones only and misses some. The sample lists 85,000 to 95,000 clones, approximately 80% occurring once. The sequencing sample was made of PBMCs. The J gene is TRBJ2-3, the V gene TRBV5-1; D may be TRBD2 (7 bases). This TCR derives from a man aged 25 to 40 in good health and CMV-seropositive. CDR3 in amino acids: CASSFAGASTDTQYF. The CDR3 bases are TGCGCCAGCAGCTTTGCGGGGGCTAGCACAGATACGCAGTATTTT. Drawing the rest from reference TRBV5-1 and TRBJ2-3, the complete variable domain is KAGVTQTPRYLIKTRGQQVTLSCSPISGHRSVSWYQQTPGQGLQFLFEYFSETQRNKGNFPGRFSGRQFSNSRSEMNVSTLELGDSALYLCASSFAGASTDTQYFGPGTRLTVL.